These T cell receptor beta chains were read from a single sample in a study of Tregs in tolerant kidney transplant recipients. Data came from immunoSEQ multiplex PCR; TCRdb stores just in-frame clones and leaves some out. The sample includes some 66,000 clones, just under 95% of them seen just once. The material sequenced was CD8+ T cells from blood, taken before the transplant. Receptor source: a human donor who received a combined kidney and bone marrow transplant. The CDR3 runs from the conserved cysteine through the conserved F or W. The size field is filled for only some rows; it gives once, few, many or a size class.

CDR3aa,v_gene,abundance
CASSFGGPSYGYTF,TRBV7-9,-
CASSQGTGVGGYTF,TRBV4-1,-
CASSQVAAYNEQFF,TRBV4-1,-
CASSLQGAYNEQFF,TRBV27,once
CASAGHNTDTQYF,TRBV6-4,-
CASSFFGTGNTIYF,TRBV5-4,-
CASSQDRLAGDTQYF,TRBV4-3,-
CASSPSGGASYEQYF,TRBV4-2,-
CASSAVRGSGANVLTF,TRBV4-1,once
CASSLGRSYTDTQYF,TRBV5-8,-
CASTSPLADTQYF,TRBV27,-
CATSRPKDRVGYTF,TRBV15,-
CSAYVSRAFF,TRBV20-1,once
CAWSVTTGNEQYF,TRBV30,-
CASSTPNTGIYEQYF,TRBV13,-
CASSAGLAGGRGHTGELFF,TRBV9,-
CASSLTPGAYEQYF,TRBV27,-
CASSKGGLAEYNEQFF,TRBV21-1,-
CASSPQGKLFF,TRBV18,-
CASSLGAEGYTF,TRBV7-2,-